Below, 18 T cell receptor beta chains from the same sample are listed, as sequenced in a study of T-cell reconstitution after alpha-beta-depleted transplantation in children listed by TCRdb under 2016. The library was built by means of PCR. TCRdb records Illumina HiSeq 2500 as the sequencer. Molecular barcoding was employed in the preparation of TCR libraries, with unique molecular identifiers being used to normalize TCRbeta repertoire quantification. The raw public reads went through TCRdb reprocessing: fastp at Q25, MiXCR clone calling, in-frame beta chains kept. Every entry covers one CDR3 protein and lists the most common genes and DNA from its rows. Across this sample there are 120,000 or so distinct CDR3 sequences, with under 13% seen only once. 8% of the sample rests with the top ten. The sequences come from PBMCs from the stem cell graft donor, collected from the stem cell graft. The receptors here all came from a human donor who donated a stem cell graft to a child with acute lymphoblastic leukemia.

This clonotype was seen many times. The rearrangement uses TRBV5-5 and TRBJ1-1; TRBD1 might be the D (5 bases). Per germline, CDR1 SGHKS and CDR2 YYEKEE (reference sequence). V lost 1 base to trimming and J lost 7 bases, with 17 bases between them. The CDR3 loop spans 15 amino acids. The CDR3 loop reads CASSLWGSDISEAFF. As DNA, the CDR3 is TGTGCCAGCAGCTTGTGGGGGTCGGACATAAGTGAAGCTTTCTTT.

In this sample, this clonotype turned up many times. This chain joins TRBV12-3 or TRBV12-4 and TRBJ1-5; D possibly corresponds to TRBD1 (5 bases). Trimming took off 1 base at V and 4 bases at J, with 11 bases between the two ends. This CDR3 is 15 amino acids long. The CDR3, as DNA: TGTGCCAGCAGTTTAGGACGGAGGGGAAATCAGCCCCAGCATTTT. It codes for CASSLGRRGNQPQHF.

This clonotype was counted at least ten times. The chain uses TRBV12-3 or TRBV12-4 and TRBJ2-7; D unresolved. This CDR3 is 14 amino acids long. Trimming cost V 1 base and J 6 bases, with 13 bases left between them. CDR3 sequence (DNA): TGTGCCAGCAGTTTAGGGACCCAACTCTCCGAGCAGTACTTC. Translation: CASSLGTQLSEQYF.

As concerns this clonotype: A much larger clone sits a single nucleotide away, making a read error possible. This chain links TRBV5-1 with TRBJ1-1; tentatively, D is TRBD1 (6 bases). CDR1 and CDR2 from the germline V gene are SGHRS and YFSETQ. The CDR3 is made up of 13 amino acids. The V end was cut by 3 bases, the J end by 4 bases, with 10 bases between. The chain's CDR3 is CASSSGTSTEAFF. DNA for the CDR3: TGCGCCAGCAGCTCCGGGACATCCACTGAAGCTTTCTTT. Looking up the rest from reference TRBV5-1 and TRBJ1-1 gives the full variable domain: KAGVTQTPRYLIKTRGQQVTLSCSPISGHRSVSWYQQTPGQGLQFLFEYFSETQRNKGNFPGRFSGRQFSNSRSEMNVSTLELGDSALYLCASSSGTSTEAFFGQGTRLTVV.

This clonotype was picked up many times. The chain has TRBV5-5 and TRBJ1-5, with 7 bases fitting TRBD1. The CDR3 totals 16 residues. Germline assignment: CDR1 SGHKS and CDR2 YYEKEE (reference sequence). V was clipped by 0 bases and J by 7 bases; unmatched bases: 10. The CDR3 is CASSLAPGQSAQPQHF. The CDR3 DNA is TGTGCCAGCAGCTTGGCCCCGGGACAGAGTGCCCAGCCCCAGCATTTT.

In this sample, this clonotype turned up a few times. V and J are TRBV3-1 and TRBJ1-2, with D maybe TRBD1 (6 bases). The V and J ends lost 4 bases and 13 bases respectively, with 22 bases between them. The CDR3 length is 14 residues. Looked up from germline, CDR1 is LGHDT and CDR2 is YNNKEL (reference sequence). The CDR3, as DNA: TGTGCCAGCAGCCTCTTATCCGGGACAAGGACCCCCACCTTC. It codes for CASSLLSGTRTPTF.

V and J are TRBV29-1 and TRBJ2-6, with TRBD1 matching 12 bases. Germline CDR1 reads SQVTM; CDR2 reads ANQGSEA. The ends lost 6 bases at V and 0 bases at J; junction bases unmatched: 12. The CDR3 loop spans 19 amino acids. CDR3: CSVLPGQGALSSGANVLTF. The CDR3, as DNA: TGCAGCGTCCTACCGGGACAGGGGGCGCTGAGCTCTGGGGCCAACGTCCTGACTTTC.

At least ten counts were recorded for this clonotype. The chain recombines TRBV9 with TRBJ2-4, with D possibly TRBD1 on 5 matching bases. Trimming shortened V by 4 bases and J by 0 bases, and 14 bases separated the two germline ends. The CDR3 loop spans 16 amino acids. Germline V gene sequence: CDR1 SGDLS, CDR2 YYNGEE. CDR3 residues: CASSTDRGLAKNIQYF. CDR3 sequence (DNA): TGTGCCAGCAGCACCGACAGAGGTCTAGCCAAAAACATTCAGTACTTC. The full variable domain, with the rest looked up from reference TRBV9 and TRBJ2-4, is DSGVTQTPKHLITATGQRVTLRCSPRSGDLSVYWYQQSLDQGLQFLIQYYNGEERAKGNILERFSAQQFPDLHSELNLSSLELGDSALYFCASSTDRGLAKNIQYFGAGTRLSVL.

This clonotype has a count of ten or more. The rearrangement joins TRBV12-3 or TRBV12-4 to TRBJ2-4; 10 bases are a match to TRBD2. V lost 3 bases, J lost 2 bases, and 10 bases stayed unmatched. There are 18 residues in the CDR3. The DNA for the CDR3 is TGTGCCAGCAGTTTGAGTAGCGGGGGGTTAATAACCAAAAACATTCAGTACTTC. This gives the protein CASSLSSGGLITKNIQYF.

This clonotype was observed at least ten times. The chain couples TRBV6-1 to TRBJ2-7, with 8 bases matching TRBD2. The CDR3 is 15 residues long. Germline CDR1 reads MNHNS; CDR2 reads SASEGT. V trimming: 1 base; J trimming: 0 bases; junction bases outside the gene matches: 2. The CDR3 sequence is CASSEESGSSYEQYF. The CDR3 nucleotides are TGTGCCAGCAGTGAAGAGAGCGGGAGCTCCTACGAGCAGTACTTC.

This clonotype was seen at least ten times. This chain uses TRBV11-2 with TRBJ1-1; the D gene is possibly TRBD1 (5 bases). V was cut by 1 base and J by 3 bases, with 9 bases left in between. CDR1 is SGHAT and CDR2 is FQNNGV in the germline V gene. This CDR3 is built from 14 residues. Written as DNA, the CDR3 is TGTGCCAGCAGCTTAGTATCGGGGGACACTGAAGCTTTCTTT. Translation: CASSLVSGDTEAFF.

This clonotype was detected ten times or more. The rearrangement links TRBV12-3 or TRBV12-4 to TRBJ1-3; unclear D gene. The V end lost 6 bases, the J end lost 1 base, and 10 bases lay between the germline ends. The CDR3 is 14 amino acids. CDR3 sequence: CASSPSGSGNTIYF. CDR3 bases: TGTGCCAGCAGCCCGAGTGGGTCTGGAAACACCATATATTTT.

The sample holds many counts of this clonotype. CDR3 protein: CASKTSGQETQYF. In DNA, the CDR3 is TGTGCCAGCAAAACTAGCGGCCAAGAGACCCAGTACTTC. The rearrangement uses TRBV6-2 or TRBV6-3 and TRBJ2-5, with 8 bases that match TRBD2. Germline trimming cut 7 bases from V and 1 base from J; bases unmatched to any gene: 2. The CDR3 totals 13 residues. Germline values: CDR1 MNHEY, CDR2 SVGEGT.

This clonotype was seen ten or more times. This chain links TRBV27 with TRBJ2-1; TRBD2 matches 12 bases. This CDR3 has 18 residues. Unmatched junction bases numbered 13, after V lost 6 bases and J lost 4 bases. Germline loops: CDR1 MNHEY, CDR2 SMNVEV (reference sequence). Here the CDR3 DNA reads TGTGCCAGCAGCGACCGATACCGACTAGCGGGAGTTTACAATGAGCAGTTCTTC. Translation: CASSDRYRLAGVYNEQFF.

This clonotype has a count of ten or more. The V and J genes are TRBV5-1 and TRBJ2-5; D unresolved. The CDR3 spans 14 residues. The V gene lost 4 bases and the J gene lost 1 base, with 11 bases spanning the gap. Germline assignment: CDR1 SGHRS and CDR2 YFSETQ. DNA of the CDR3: TGCGCCAGCAGCGCCTCCCCCAGCCAAGAGACCCAGTACTTC. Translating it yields CASSASPSQETQYF.

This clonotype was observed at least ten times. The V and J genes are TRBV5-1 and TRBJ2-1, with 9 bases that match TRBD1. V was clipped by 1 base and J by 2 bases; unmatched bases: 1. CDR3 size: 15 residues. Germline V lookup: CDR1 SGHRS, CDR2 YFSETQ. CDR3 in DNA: TGCGCCAGCAGCTTGACAGGGGGCACCTACAATGAGCAGTTCTTC. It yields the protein CASSLTGGTYNEQFF.

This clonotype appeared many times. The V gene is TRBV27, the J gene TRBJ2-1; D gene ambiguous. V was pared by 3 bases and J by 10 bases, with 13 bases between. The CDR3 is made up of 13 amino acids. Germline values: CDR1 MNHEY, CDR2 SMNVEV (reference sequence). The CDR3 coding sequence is TGTGCCAGCAGTTTTCGACCCCCGAGGGAGCAGTTCTTC. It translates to CASSFRPPREQFF.

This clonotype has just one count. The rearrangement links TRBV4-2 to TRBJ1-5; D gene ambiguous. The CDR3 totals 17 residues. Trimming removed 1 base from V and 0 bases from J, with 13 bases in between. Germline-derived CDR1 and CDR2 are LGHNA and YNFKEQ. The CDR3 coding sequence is TGTGCCAGCAGCCAAGGACACAGCGTTTATAGCAATCAGCCCCAGCATTTT. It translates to CASSQGHSVYSNQPQHF.